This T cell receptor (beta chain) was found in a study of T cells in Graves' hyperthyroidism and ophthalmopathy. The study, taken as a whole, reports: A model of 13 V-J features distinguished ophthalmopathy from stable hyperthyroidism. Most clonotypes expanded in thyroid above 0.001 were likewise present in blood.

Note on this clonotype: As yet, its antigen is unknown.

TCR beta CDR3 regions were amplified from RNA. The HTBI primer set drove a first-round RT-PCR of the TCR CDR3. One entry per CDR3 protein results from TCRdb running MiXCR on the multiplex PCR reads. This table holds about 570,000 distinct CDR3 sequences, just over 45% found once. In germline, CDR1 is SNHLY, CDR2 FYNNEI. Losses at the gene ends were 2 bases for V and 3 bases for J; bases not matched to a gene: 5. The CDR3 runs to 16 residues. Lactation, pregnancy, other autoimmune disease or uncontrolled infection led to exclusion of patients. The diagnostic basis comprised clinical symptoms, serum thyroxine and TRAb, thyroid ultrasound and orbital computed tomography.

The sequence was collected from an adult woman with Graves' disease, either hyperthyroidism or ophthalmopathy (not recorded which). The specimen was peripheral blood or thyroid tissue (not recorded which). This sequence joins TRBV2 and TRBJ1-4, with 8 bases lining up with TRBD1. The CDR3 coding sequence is TGTGCCAGCAGTGAAAGGCCCAGGGGGCCTAATGAAAAACTGTTTTTT. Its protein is CASSERPRGPNEKLFF.